Here is one T cell receptor beta chain with its context. Its antigen is unidentified. This sample is part of a study of shared clonotypes between healthy human individuals. Across the whole study: Samples came from a couple of female and three male donors aged 18 to 49.

V was pared by 7 bases and J by 2 bases, with 8 bases of the junction left unmatched. CDR1 and CDR2 (germline): SNHLY, FYNNEI. The CDR3 runs to 14 residues. Original data processing: Filtering was not the same, since immunoSEQ gave junction-only sequences without quality scores. Only in-frame clones appear in the TCRdb table, and some are missing; sequencing was by immunoSEQ multiplex PCR. That table is the source of V, J and clone size, and D and trimming were worked out from the DNA. The sample lists approximately 2.3 million clones, roughly 93% occurring once. The authors divided CD4+ cells into CD45RA+ naive and CD45RA-negative memory subsets. Study results and limitations: The study found approximately 5% of naive CD4 clonotypes shared across a few donors.

The TCR originated in a man between 18 and 29 years old in good health. Some clones in this sample may be carry-over from other donors' samples. Sequences were obtained from naive CD4+ T cells from PBMCs. This sample's subset: CD45RA+ positively selected. The chain employs TRBV2 and TRBJ2-7, with 7 bases aligning to TRBD2. CDR3 in DNA: TGTGCCAGCACCAGCAGGGAGGGTCCCTACGAGCAGTACTTC. Its translation: CASTSREGPYEQYF.